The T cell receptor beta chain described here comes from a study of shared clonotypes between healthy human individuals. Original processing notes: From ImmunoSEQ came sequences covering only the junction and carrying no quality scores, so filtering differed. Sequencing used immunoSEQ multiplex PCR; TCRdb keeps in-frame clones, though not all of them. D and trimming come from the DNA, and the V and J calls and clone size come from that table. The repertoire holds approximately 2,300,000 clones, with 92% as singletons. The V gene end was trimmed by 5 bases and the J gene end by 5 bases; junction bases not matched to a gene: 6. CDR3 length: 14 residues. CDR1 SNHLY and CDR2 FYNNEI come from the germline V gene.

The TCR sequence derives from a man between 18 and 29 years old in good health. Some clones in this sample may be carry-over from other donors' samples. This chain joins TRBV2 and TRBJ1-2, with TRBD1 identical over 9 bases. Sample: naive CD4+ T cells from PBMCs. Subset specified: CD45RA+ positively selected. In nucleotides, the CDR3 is TGTGCCAGCAGTTCGGGACAGGGAATTTATGGCTACACCTTC. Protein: CASSSGQGIYGYTF. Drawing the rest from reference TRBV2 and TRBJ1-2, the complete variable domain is EPEVTQTPSHQVTQMGQEVILRCVPISNHLYFYWYRQILGQKVEFLVSFYNNEISEKSEIFDDQFSVERPDGSNFTLKIRSTKLEDSAMYFCASSSGQGIYGYTFGSGTRLTVV.